This is a list of T cell receptor beta chains from one sample in a study of T cell responses to AZD1222 COVID-19 vaccine. TCRdb's copy holds only in-frame clones and misses some; the assay was immunoSEQ multiplex PCR. The sample lists thousands of clones, about 89% occurring once. The sequenced sample was peripheral blood, obtained 28 days after the second AZD1222 dose. The receptor source for this set is an adult who received the AZD1222 COVID-19 vaccine. Both conserved end residues are part of each CDR3. Fields, in order: V gene, clone size, D gene, J gene, CDR3 protein, CDR3 DNA. The D gene is left open where the match is weak. The size entry is marked missing in some rows and otherwise reads once, few, many or a size class.

v_call: TRBV7-9; clone_size: few; d_call: -; j_call: TRBJ1-3; cdr3_aa: CASSGGLIPSGNTIYF; cdr3_nt: TGTGCCAGCAGCGGGGGCTTGATCCCCTCTGGAAACACCATATATTTT
v_call: TRBV18; clone_size: -; d_call: -; j_call: TRBJ2-1; cdr3_aa: CASSPDQSSYNEQFF; cdr3_nt: TGTGCCAGCTCACCGGATCAGAGCTCCTACAATGAGCAGTTCTTC
v_call: TRBV6-2/TRBV6-3; clone_size: -; d_call: TRBD1; j_call: TRBJ2-3; cdr3_aa: CASSPGQVAADTQYF; cdr3_nt: TGTGCCAGCAGCCCGGGACAGGTCGCTGCAGATACGCAGTATTTT
v_call: TRBV9; clone_size: -; d_call: -; j_call: TRBJ2-6; cdr3_aa: CASSATGANVLTF; cdr3_nt: TGTGCCAGCAGCGCTACTGGGGCCAACGTCCTGACTTTC
v_call: TRBV28; clone_size: -; d_call: -; j_call: TRBJ2-1; cdr3_aa: CASSPPPGSPLSAEQFF; cdr3_nt: TGTGCCAGCAGTCCCCCCCCCGGCAGCCCACTATCTGCTGAGCAGTTCTTC
v_call: TRBV7-2; clone_size: -; d_call: -; j_call: TRBJ2-5; cdr3_aa: CASSLTRERETQYF; cdr3_nt: TGTGCCAGCAGCTTGACACGGGAACGAGAGACCCAGTACTTC
v_call: TRBV7-8; clone_size: -; d_call: -; j_call: TRBJ2-4; cdr3_aa: CASSLTQSRSKNIQYF; cdr3_nt: TGTGCCAGCAGCTTAACTCAGTCGAGGTCCAAAAACATTCAGTACTTC
v_call: TRBV28; clone_size: -; d_call: -; j_call: TRBJ2-7; cdr3_aa: CASSLSIPFTYEQYF; cdr3_nt: TGTGCCAGCAGTTTATCGATCCCTTTTACCTACGAGCAGTACTTC
v_call: TRBV6-6; clone_size: -; d_call: -; j_call: TRBJ1-3; cdr3_aa: CASTYARGNTIYF; cdr3_nt: TGTGCCAGCACCTACGCCCGTGGAAACACCATATATTTT
v_call: TRBV28; clone_size: -; d_call: TRBD2; j_call: TRBJ2-7; cdr3_aa: CASTDLRLAGGPPYEQYF; cdr3_nt: TGTGCCAGCACCGACCTCCGACTAGCGGGAGGGCCGCCCTACGAGCAGTACTTC
v_call: TRBV7-3; clone_size: -; d_call: TRBD1; j_call: TRBJ1-1; cdr3_aa: CASGVPGQGATTEAFF; cdr3_nt: TGTGCCAGCGGCGTCCCGGGACAGGGGGCGACCACTGAAGCTTTCTTT
v_call: TRBV27; clone_size: few; d_call: -; j_call: TRBJ1-1; cdr3_aa: CASSLYRESNTEAFF; cdr3_nt: TGTGCCAGCAGTTTATACCGGGAATCGAACACTGAAGCTTTCTTT
v_call: TRBV4-3; clone_size: -; d_call: TRBD2; j_call: TRBJ2-3; cdr3_aa: CASRAGGTDTQYF; cdr3_nt: TGCGCCAGCCGAGCGGGAGGAACAGATACGCAGTATTTT
v_call: TRBV7-2; clone_size: -; d_call: TRBD1; j_call: TRBJ1-2; cdr3_aa: CASSRTGEVDGYTF; cdr3_nt: TGTGCCAGCAGCCGGACAGGGGAAGTAGATGGCTACACCTTC
v_call: TRBV12-3/TRBV12-4; clone_size: -; d_call: -; j_call: TRBJ2-3; cdr3_aa: CASSFSTDTQYF; cdr3_nt: TGTGCCAGCAGTTTTTCCACAGATACGCAGTATTTT
v_call: TRBV19; clone_size: large; d_call: -; j_call: TRBJ1-2; cdr3_aa: CASTLGAGTSGYTF; cdr3_nt: TGTGCCAGTACCCTAGGGGCGGGGACTAGCGGCTACACCTTC
v_call: TRBV15; clone_size: -; d_call: -; j_call: TRBJ2-2; cdr3_aa: CATSRDVRATGELFF; cdr3_nt: TGTGCCACCAGCAGAGATGTAAGGGCCACCGGGGAGCTGTTTTTT
v_call: TRBV4-1; clone_size: -; d_call: TRBD1; j_call: TRBJ2-3; cdr3_aa: CASSQTGVRYTDTQYF; cdr3_nt: TGCGCCAGCAGCCAAACAGGGGTCAGATACACGGATACGCAGTATTTT
v_call: TRBV11-1; clone_size: -; d_call: TRBD2; j_call: TRBJ2-1; cdr3_aa: CASRAGLAGGDEQFF; cdr3_nt: TGTGCCAGCAGGGCCGGACTAGCGGGGGGGGATGAGCAGTTCTTC
v_call: TRBV11-2; clone_size: -; d_call: -; j_call: TRBJ2-1; cdr3_aa: CASSSLRGEGYNEQFF; cdr3_nt: TGTGCCAGCAGCTCCCTCAGGGGAGAAGGGTACAATGAGCAGTTCTTC
v_call: TRBV7-9; clone_size: -; d_call: TRBD2; j_call: TRBJ2-3; cdr3_aa: CASSPRGSGRSDTQYF; cdr3_nt: TGTGCCAGCAGCCCCAGGGGTAGCGGGAGATCGGATACGCAGTATTTT
v_call: TRBV7-2; clone_size: -; d_call: -; j_call: TRBJ2-6; cdr3_aa: CASSLNRFLTPGANVLTF; cdr3_nt: TGTGCCAGCAGCTTGAACCGGTTTCTAACACCTGGGGCCAACGTCCTGACTTTC
v_call: TRBV7-9; clone_size: few; d_call: -; j_call: TRBJ1-3; cdr3_aa: CASSLNLGWRSPGNTIYF; cdr3_nt: TGTGCCAGCAGCTTAAATCTAGGGTGGCGGAGTCCCGGAAACACCATATATTTT
v_call: TRBV6-2/TRBV6-3; clone_size: -; d_call: -; j_call: TRBJ2-7; cdr3_aa: CASSYGTTTLLF; cdr3_nt: TGTGCCAGCAGTTACGGTACGACTACCCTACTCTTC